One and the same sample provided the 15 T cell receptor beta chains below, sequenced in a study of CD8+ T cells in alopecia areata (dated by TCRdb to about 2018). Libraries were prepared through the immunoSEQ multiplex PCR assay. RNA was extracted from all samples and reverse transcribed into cDNA as template for TCR sequencing. TCRdb re-hosts the immuneACCESS table, in-frame sequences only. Its copies lack some clones; in the studies checked, an unresolved V gene accounts for under half of them, and the cause for the rest is not known. This sample gives over 150,000 clones in total; roughly three fifths of them show up just once. The biggest ten clones account for around 5% of the sample. The sequenced sample was CD8+ T cells sorted from blood. The receptors stem from a human donor in good health.

This chain joins TRBV2 and TRBJ1-4, with 7 bases identical to TRBD1. Trimming took 5 bases from V and 4 from J; bases not matched to a gene: 4. Germline assignment: CDR1 SNHLY and CDR2 FYNNEI. There are 14 residues in the CDR3. Here the CDR3 DNA reads TGTGCCAGCAGTCACCGGGACAGTAATGAAAAACTGTTTTTT. This sequence encodes CASSHRDSNEKLFF.

In its sample, this clone was seen a few times. The genes are TRBV6-5 and TRBJ2-7; D uncertain. V gave up 5 bases and J gave up 6 bases, with 8 bases separating them. Germline CDR1 and CDR2: MNHEY and SVGAGI. The CDR3 is 11 amino acids. The CDR3 sequence is CASSTPPEQYF. DNA of the CDR3: TGTGCCAGCAGTACCCCTCCCGAGCAGTACTTC.

This chain connects TRBV29-1 to TRBJ2-5; D call uncertain. The V end was cut by 4 bases, the J end by 7 bases, with 13 bases between. From germline, CDR1 is SQVTM and CDR2 ANQGSEA. The CDR3 runs to 12 residues. The CDR3 sequence is CSVVWGPGTQYF. As DNA, the CDR3 is TGCAGCGTTGTGTGGGGTCCCGGGACCCAGTACTTC.

V is TRBV30 and J is TRBJ1-1, with D perhaps TRBD1 (6 bases). V was cut by 0 bases and J by 1 base, with 9 bases left in between. The CDR3 totals 14 residues. CDR1 GTSNPN and CDR2 SVGIG come from the germline V gene (reference sequence). This CDR3 reads CAWSVQQGNTEAFF. In nucleotides, the CDR3 is TGTGCCTGGAGTGTACAACAGGGGAACACTGAAGCTTTCTTT. Complete variable domain (other parts from reference TRBV30 and TRBJ1-1): SQTIHQWPATLVQPVGSPLSLECTVEGTSNPNLYWYRQAAGRGLQLLFYSVGIGQISSEVPQNLSASRPQDRQFILSSKKLLLSDSGFYLCAWSVQQGNTEAFFGQGTRLTVV.

This clone was detected only a few times. The J gene is TRBJ2-3, the V gene TRBV4-1; possibly TRBD2 for D (5 bases). The CDR3 has 16 residues. CDR1 is MGHRA and CDR2 is YSYEKL in the germline V gene. V was trimmed by 7 bases and J by 2 bases, leaving 19 bases between them. This CDR3 reads CASKLRTEAITDTQYF. DNA for the CDR3: TGCGCCAGCAAACTCAGGACTGAGGCCATCACAGATACGCAGTATTTT.

The chain recombines TRBV4-1 with TRBJ2-5; D is unresolved. The V end was cut by 1 base, the J end by 5 bases, with 17 bases between. The CDR3 is made up of 16 amino acids. Looked up from germline, CDR1 is MGHRA and CDR2 is YSYEKL. The CDR3 bases are TGCGCCAGCAGCCAAGCGGAAGTGTTTGGTCTGGAGACCCAGTACTTC. It yields the protein CASSQAEVFGLETQYF.

This clone was detected a few times. V is TRBV11-1 and J is TRBJ2-3; TRBD2 is a possible D gene (6 bases). Germline loops: CDR1 SGHAT, CDR2 FQDESV (reference sequence). The germline V and J ends were trimmed by 5 bases and 7 bases, with 13 bases remaining between them. The CDR3 sequence is 13 residues long. The CDR3: CASSLSSAHTQYF. The CDR3 DNA is TGTGCCAGCAGCCTCTCTAGCGCTCATACGCAGTATTTT.

By sample fraction, this clone is medium-sized (0.01 to 0.1%). This rearrangement joins TRBV7-9 to TRBJ2-1; possible D gene TRBD2, 7 bases. The CDR3 consists of 14 residues. From germline, CDR1 is SEHNR and CDR2 FQNEAQ (reference sequence). The germline V and J ends were trimmed by 0 bases and 8 bases, with 11 bases remaining between them. Here the CDR3 reads CASSLAGGPDEQFF. CDR3 DNA: TGTGCCAGCAGCTTAGCGGGGGGGCCGGATGAGCAGTTCTTC.

This rearrangement joins TRBV2 to TRBJ2-5; TRBD1 might be the D (6 bases). The CDR3 length is 14 residues. V was trimmed by 3 bases and J by 8 bases, leaving 16 bases between them. Germline CDR1 SNHLY, CDR2 FYNNEI. CDR3 amino acids: CASSDGRGEGTQYF. The CDR3, as DNA: TGTGCCAGCAGTGATGGCAGGGGAGAAGGAACCCAGTACTTC.

A few counts support this clone. The chain couples TRBV7-9 to TRBJ1-4; D gene uncertain. The germline gives CDR1 SEHNR, CDR2 FQNEAQ (reference sequence). Trimming stripped 3 bases from V and 3 bases from J, with 2 bases between. This CDR3 spans 12 amino acids. The CDR3 sequence is CASSFSNEKLFF. The CDR3 coding sequence is TGTGCCAGCAGCTTCTCTAATGAAAAACTGTTTTTT.

This chain joins TRBV9 and TRBJ2-7; unclear D gene. Trimming took off 0 bases at V and 3 bases at J, with 7 bases between the two ends. The CDR3 is 13 amino acids. Germline CDR1 SGDLS, CDR2 YYNGEE. The CDR3 reads CASSVAAGYEQYF. CDR3 sequence (DNA): TGTGCCAGCAGCGTAGCGGCCGGCTACGAGCAGTACTTC. Variable domain in full (rest from reference TRBV9 and TRBJ2-7): DSGVTQTPKHLITATGQRVTLRCSPRSGDLSVYWYQQSLDQGLQFLIQYYNGEERAKGNILERFSAQQFPDLHSELNLSSLELGDSALYFCASSVAAGYEQYFGPGTRLTVT.

With regard to this clone: At one of its ends the junction is not consistent with the germline gene, which may arise from a read error. This sequence joins TRBV29-1 and TRBJ1-5, with no clear D. The CDR3 sequence is 15 residues long. In germline, CDR1 is SQVTM, CDR2 ANQGSEA. CDR3 sequence reads: CSVEDSGPRNKPQHF. CDR3 bases: TGCAGCGTTGAAGACTCTGGCCCTCGCAATAAGCCCCAGCATTTT.

This chain uses TRBV7-2 with TRBJ1-5; perhaps TRBD1 as D (6 bases). The ends were cut back, 5 bases at V and 3 bases at J, with 14 bases in the middle. Germline CDR1 SGHTA, CDR2 FQGNSA. CDR3 length: 15 amino acids. The CDR3 spells CASSPEDRSNQPQHF. The CDR3 nucleotides are TGTGCCAGCAGCCCCGAAGACAGGTCCAATCAGCCCCAGCATTTT.

V is TRBV7-9 and J is TRBJ1-2; weak D call: TRBD1 (6 bases). Germline V CDR1 and CDR2: SEHNR, FQNEAQ (reference sequence). CDR3 length equals 14 residues. The ends were cut back, 1 base at V and 4 bases at J, with 10 bases in the middle. CDR3 sequence (DNA): TGTGCCAGCAGCTTAGGCAGGGGAGGCTATGGCTACACCTTC. It yields the protein CASSLGRGGYGYTF.

This chain connects TRBV15 to TRBJ2-3; no clear D. V lost 6 bases, J lost 0 bases, and 19 bases lay in between. In germline, CDR1 is LNHNV, CDR2 YYDKDF (reference sequence). There are 17 residues in the CDR3. The CDR3 DNA sequence: TGTGCCACCAGATCTCTCCCTAGATTTACTAGCACAGATACGCAGTATTTT. Amino acids: CATRSLPRFTSTDTQYF.